This note documents a single T cell receptor beta chain sequence. The sample belongs to a study of cytomegalovirus exposure and HLA in healthy donors. V lost 2 bases and J 1 base, leaving 16 bases between the germline ends. Germline-derived CDR1 and CDR2 are SGHTS and YDEGEE. The CDR3 loop spans 16 amino acids. A multiplex PCR was run with 60 Vbeta primers and 13 Jbeta primers. Here immunoSEQ multiplex PCR was the method, and the copy in TCRdb shows in-frame clones only, minus some. The sample contains roughly 250,000 clones, roughly 70% of which appear only once. The rearrangement uses TRBV5-8 and TRBJ2-7, with a tentative D call TRBD2 (6 bases). Sequences were obtained from PBMCs. The sequence derives from a female donor in good health and CMV-seronegative. The CDR3 DNA is TGTGCCAGCAGCTTTCGGGGGACTGAGTTTTCCTACGAGCAGTACTTC. Translating gives CASSFRGTEFSYEQYF.